The 7 T cell receptor beta chains given below trace back to one sample, sequenced in a study of blood T cell repertoires in COVID-19. Method: immunoSEQ multiplex PCR; TCRdb's copy keeps in-frame clones and lacks some. The table includes 25,000 to 35,000 clones, 85% detected once. The material sequenced was peripheral blood. The receptors shown here come from a human donor in a cohort sampled during active COVID-19.

V and J are TRBV3-1 (or the pseudogene TRBV3-2) and TRBJ2-2; D is ambiguous. This CDR3 is built from 16 residues. V was shortened by 1 base and J by 0 bases, with 9 bases between the two germline ends. Per germline, CDR1 LGHDT and CDR2 YNNKEL (reference sequence). The CDR3 spells CASSQVPSANTGELFF. The CDR3 nucleotides are TGTGCCAGCAGCCAAGTTCCGTCGGCGAACACCGGGGAGCTGTTTTTT.

The genes are TRBV7-2 and TRBJ2-3; 16 bases are a match to TRBD2. This CDR3 spans 15 amino acids. Germline values: CDR1 SGHTA, CDR2 FQGNSA. V trimming: 5 bases; J trimming: 6 bases; junction bases outside the gene matches: 2. The DNA of the CDR3 is TGTGCCAGCAGCCCGGGACTAGCGGGGGGGGATACGCAGTATTTT. Encoded protein: CASSPGLAGGDTQYF.

The gene calls are TRBV19 and TRBJ2-7, with D possibly matching TRBD2 (6 bases). V was trimmed by 3 bases and J by 6 bases, leaving 9 bases between them. The V gene's germline CDR1 is LNHDA and CDR2 SQIVND (reference sequence). The CDR3 runs to 12 residues. The CDR3 protein is CASSIGGFEQYF. CDR3 bases: TGTGCCAGTAGTATCGGGGGTTTCGAGCAGTACTTC. Supplemented by reference TRBV19 and TRBJ2-7, the full variable domain reads DGGITQSPKYLFRKEGQNVTLSCEQNLNHDAMYWYRQDPGQGLRLIYYSQIVNDFQKGDIAEGYSVSREKKESFPLTVTSAQKNPTAFYLCASSIGGFEQYFGPGTRLTVT.

The V call is TRBV2, the J call TRBJ1-4; TRBD1 matches 8 bases. V gave up 11 bases and J gave up 10 bases; unmatched junction bases: 6. Germline V CDR1 and CDR2: SNHLY, FYNNEI. The length of the CDR3 is 11 residues. Here the CDR3 reads CASRGPGKLFF. CDR3 DNA sequence: TGTGCCTCCAGGGGGCCCGGAAAACTGTTTTTT.

This sequence joins TRBV19 and TRBJ1-1; D possibly corresponds to TRBD1 (5 bases). In germline, CDR1 is LNHDA, CDR2 SQIVND (reference sequence). Trimming removed 9 bases at V and 2 bases at J, with 16 bases between. The CDR3 sequence is 14 residues long. CDR3 protein: CASSFRGVNTEAFF. The CDR3 bases are TGTGCCAGCAGTTTCCGGGGGGTCAACACTGAAGCTTTCTTT.

The chain carries TRBV6-5 and TRBJ2-1, with TRBD1 matching 8 bases. CDR1 MNHEY and CDR2 SVGAGI come from the germline V gene. Trimming cost V 0 bases and J 3 bases; bases outside gene matches: 1. The CDR3 spans 15 residues. CDR3 nucleotide sequence: TGTGCCAGCAGTTACTCGACAGGGGACTACAATGAGCAGTTCTTC. Its protein is CASSYSTGDYNEQFF.

The chain links TRBV7-9 to TRBJ2-7; 7 bases align to TRBD2. The CDR3 is made up of 16 amino acids. Germline V lookup: CDR1 SEHNR, CDR2 FQNEAQ (reference sequence). J gave up 5 bases and V 2 bases, and 12 bases lay outside the gene matches. The CDR3 is CASSLSGLLFIHEQYF. CDR3 nucleotide sequence: TGTGCCAGCAGCTTATCGGGACTATTATTTATCCACGAGCAGTACTTC.